This TCR beta chain was found in a study of CD8 T cells in Susac syndrome. Included as multiple sclerosis controls were treatment-naive patients who had stable or active relapsing-remitting disease. The CDR3 spans 16 residues. The V gene's germline CDR1 is SGHDT and CDR2 YYEEEE. Trimming cost V 3 bases and J 3 bases; bases outside gene matches: 10. Random hexamers were used to reverse transcribe the RNA input (0.5 to 1 ug). The TCR beta CDR3 was amplified by immunoSEQ multiplex PCR across 54 Vbeta, 13 Jbeta. One entry per CDR3 protein, called by TCRdb with MiXCR from the immunoSEQ multiplex PCR reads. The data contain some 300,000 distinct CDR3 sequences, 70% to 90% of them seen just once; the ten biggest clones take up about 0.17%.

The clonotype was recovered from a human donor with multiple sclerosis. The sequenced material came from CD8+ T cells from PBMCs. The rearrangement uses TRBV5-6 and TRBJ2-7; 9 bases align to TRBD2. The CDR3 sequence is CASSWRLGTSIYEQYF. In nucleotides, the CDR3 is TGTGCCAGCAGCTGGCGTCTGGGGACTAGCATCTACGAGCAGTACTTC.